This T cell receptor beta chain was sequenced during a study of CD8 T cells in Susac syndrome. After removal of 6 bases from V and 3 bases from J, the junction contained 7 bases not matched to a gene. The CDR3 loop spans 13 amino acids. Germline V gene sequence: CDR1 SQVTM, CDR2 ANQGSEA. RNA was extracted with the RNeasy kit, and a quantity of about 0.45 to 1 ug was reverse transcribed using random hexamers. The method of amplification for TCR beta CDR3 was immunoSEQ multiplex PCR, covering 54 Vbeta and 13 Jbeta. MiXCR, run by TCRdb on the immunoSEQ multiplex PCR reads, gives a single entry per CDR3 protein. This table holds some 200,000 distinct CDR3 sequences, approximately 90% found once. Negative isolation yielded the CD8+ and CD4+ T cells, while FACS enriched the TEMRA cells.

The source material was CD8+ T cells from PBMCs. The source is a human donor with multiple sclerosis. The V and J genes are TRBV29-1 and TRBJ2-5; TRBD1 agrees at 7 bases. In DNA form, the CDR3 reads TGCAGCGTCCCTGAAGGGACAGAAGAGACCCAGTACTTC. The encoded protein is CSVPEGTEETQYF.